This record looks at one T cell receptor beta chain sequence and its context. Its antigen is still unknown. The entry originates in a study of cytomegalovirus exposure and HLA in healthy donors. The overall study: In a later analysis, the roughly 110 validation repertoires were reported to have used the same platform as the 650 to 800 first-cohort repertoires. Overall study findings and caveats: Clusters of TCRs from the first cohort tended to co-occur in the roughly 120 validation repertoires (as a later analysis found). Overall, about 160 TCR beta chains were annotated as cytomegalovirus-associated.

TCRdb's copy holds only in-frame clones and misses some; the assay was immunoSEQ multiplex PCR. The profile covers fewer than 200,000 clones, with about 90% appearing a single time and 5% to 7% taken by the ten largest. After removal of 7 bases from V and 5 bases from J, the junction contained 8 bases not matched to a gene. Germline CDR1 reads LNHDA; CDR2 reads SQIVND (reference sequence). The CDR3 sequence is 14 residues long. The rearrangement links TRBV19 to TRBJ1-5; 7 bases agree with TRBD1. The sequencing input was PBMCs. The TCR was taken from a woman aged 25 to 39 in good health and CMV-seronegative. CDR3 protein: CASTPTGVDQPQHF. CDR3 nucleotides: TGTGCCAGTACCCCAACAGGGGTGGATCAGCCCCAGCATTTT. Looking up the rest from reference TRBV19 and TRBJ1-5 gives the full variable domain: DGGITQSPKYLFRKEGQNVTLSCEQNLNHDAMYWYRQDPGQGLRLIYYSQIVNDFQKGDIAEGYSVSREKKESFPLTVTSAQKNPTAFYLCASTPTGVDQPQHFGDGTRLSIL.